This T cell receptor beta chain was recovered during a study of blood T cells in healthy people across ages. Study conclusions and caveats: When set beside aged donors, long-lived donors presented more naive CD4+ cells and higher diversity. Older individuals had lower TCR beta diversity per million T cells (the decline was roughly linear).

The CDR3 spans 13 residues. The germline V and J ends were trimmed by 2 bases and 4 bases, with 8 bases remaining between them. The V gene's germline CDR1 is MDHEN and CDR2 SYDVKM. Sample-barcoded 5' priming and a J-beta primer mix drove a second PCR of about 6 to 12 cycles. With 12 random nucleotides, a template-switch adaptor tagged each individual cDNA molecule. From each sample, at least 2.5 million paired-end reads containing CDR3 were obtained. TCRdb re-derived calls from the 5' RACE reads in MiXCR, one entry per CDR3 protein. This sample has about 800,000 distinct CDR3 sequences; more than 45% occur once, and the top ten carry approximately 23%. About this clonotype: Antigen unknown.

Sequences were obtained from blood. This chain connects TRBV28 to TRBJ1-1, with D hard to call. This clonotype was sampled from a man aged 30 to 45 in good health. CDR3 loop: CASSLRGGTEAFF. In DNA, the CDR3 is TGTGCCAGCAGTTTACGGGGAGGCACTGAAGCTTTCTTT. Variable domain in full (rest from reference TRBV28 and TRBJ1-1): DVKVTQSSRYLVKRTGEKVFLECVQDMDHENMFWYRQDPGLGLRLIYFSYDVKMKEKGDIPEGYSVSREKKERFSLILESASTNQTSMYLCASSLRGGTEAFFGQGTRLTVV.